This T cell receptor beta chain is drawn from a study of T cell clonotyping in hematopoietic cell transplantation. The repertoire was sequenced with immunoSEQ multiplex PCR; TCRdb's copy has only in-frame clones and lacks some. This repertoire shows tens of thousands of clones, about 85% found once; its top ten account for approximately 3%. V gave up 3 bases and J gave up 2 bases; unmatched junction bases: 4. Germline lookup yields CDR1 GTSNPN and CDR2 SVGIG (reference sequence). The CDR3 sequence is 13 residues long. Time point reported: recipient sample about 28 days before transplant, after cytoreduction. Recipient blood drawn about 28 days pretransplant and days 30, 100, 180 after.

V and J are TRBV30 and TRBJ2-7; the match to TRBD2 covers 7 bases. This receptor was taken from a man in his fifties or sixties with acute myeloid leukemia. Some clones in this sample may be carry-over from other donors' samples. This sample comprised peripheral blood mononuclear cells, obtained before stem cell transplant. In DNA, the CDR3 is TGTGCCTGGAGGAATCGGGGGGCCTACGAGCAGTACTTC. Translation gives CAWRNRGAYEQYF.